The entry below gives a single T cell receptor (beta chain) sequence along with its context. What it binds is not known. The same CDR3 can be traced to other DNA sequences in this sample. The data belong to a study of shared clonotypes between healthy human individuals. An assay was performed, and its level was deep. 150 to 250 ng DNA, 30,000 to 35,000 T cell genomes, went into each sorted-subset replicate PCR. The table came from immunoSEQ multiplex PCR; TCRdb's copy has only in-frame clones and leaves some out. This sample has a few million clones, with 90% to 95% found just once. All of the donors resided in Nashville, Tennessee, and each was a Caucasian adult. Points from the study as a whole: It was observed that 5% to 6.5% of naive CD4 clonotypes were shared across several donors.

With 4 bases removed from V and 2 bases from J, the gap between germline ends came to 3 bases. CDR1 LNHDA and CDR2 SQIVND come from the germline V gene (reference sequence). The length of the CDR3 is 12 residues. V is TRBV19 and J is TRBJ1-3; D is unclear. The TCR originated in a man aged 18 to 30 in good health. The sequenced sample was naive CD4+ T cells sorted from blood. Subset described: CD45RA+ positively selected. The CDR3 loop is CASSTPGNTIYF. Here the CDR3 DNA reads TGTGCCAGTAGTACGCCTGGAAACACCATATATTTT.